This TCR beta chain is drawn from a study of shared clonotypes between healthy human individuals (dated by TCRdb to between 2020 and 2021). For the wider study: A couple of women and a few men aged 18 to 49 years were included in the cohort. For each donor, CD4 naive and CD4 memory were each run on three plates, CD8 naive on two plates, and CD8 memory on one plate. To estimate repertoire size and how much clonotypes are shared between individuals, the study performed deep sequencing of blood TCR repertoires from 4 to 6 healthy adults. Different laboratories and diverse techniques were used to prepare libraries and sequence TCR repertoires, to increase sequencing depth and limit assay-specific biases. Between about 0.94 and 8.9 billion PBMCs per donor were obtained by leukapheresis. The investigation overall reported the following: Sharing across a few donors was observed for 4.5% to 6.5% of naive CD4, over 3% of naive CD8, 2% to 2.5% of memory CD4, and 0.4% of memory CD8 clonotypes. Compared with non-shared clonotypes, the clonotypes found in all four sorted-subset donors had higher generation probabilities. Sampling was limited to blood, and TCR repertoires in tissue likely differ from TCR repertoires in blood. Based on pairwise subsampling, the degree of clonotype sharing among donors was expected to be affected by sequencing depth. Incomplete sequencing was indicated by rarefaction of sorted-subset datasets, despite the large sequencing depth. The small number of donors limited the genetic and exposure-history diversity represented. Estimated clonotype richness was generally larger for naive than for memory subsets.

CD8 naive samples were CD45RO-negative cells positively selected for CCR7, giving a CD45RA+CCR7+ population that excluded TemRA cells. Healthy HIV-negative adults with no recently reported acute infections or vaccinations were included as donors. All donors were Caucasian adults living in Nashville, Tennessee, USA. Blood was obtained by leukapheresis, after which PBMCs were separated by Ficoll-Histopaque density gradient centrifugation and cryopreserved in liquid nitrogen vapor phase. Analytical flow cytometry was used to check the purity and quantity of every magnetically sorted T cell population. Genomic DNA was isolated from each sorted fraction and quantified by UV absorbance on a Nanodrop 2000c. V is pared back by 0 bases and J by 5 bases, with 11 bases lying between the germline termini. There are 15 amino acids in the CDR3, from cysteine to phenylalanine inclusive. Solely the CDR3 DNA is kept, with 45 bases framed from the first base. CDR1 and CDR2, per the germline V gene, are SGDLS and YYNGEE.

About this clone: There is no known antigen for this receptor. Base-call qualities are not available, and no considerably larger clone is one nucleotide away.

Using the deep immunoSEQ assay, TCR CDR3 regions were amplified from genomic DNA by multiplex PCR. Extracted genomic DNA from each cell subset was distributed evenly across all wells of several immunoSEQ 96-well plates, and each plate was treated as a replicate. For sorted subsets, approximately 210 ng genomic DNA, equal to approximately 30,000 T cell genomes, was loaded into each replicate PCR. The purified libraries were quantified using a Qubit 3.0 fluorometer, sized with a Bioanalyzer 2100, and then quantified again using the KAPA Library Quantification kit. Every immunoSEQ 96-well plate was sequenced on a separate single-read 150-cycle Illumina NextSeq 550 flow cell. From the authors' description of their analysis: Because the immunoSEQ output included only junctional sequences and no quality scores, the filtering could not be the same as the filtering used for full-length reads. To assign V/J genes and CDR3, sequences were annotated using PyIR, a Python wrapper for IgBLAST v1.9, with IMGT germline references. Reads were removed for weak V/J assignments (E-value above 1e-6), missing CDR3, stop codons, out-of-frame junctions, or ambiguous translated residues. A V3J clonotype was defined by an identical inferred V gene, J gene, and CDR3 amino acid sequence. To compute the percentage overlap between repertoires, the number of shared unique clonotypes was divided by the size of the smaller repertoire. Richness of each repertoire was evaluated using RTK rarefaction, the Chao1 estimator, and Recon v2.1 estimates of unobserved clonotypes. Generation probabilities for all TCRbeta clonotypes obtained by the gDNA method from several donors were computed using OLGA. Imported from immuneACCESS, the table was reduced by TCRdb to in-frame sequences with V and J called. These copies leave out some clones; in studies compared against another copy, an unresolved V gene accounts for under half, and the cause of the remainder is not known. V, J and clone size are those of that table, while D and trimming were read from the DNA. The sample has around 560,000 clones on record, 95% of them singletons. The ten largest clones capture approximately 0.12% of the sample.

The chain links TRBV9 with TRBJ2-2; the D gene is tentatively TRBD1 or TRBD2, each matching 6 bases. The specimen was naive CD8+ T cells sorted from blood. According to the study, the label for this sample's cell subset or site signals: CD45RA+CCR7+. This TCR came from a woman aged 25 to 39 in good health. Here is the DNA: TGTGCCAGCAGCGTAGGGAGGGGGTCTACCGGGGAGCTGTTTTTT. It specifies CASSVGRGSTGELFF.